Sequencing of this T cell receptor beta chain was carried out in a study of beta chain features in type 1 diabetes. Turning to the study itself: Healthy donors and patients had similar age, gender and cell yields.

Isolated RNA was reverse transcribed in full, so expressed TCRB transcripts were sequenced. The table came from immunoSEQ multiplex PCR; TCRdb's copy has only in-frame clones and leaves some out. The table records about 640,000 clones, roughly an eighth of them present only once. Looked up from germline, CDR1 is GTSNPN and CDR2 is SVGIG (reference sequence). Trimming took off 3 bases at V and 4 bases at J, with 16 bases between the two ends. The CDR3 totals 15 residues. Study-wide findings and caveats: Researchers reported that naive, central memory and Treg TCRB repertoires appeared more similar in patients than in healthy donors. Possibly, sequencing cDNA over-represented cells that had high TCR expression levels. Type 1 diabetes patients had TCRB CDR3s that were shorter (moderately but significantly so) in all four CD4+ subsets.

A note on this clone: Its antigen is undetermined.

The clonotype originates from a man aged 25 to 40 with type 1 diabetes. The chain joins TRBV30 to TRBJ1-3; tentatively, D is TRBD1 (5 bases). Specimen: naive CD4+ T cells from blood. The CDR3 bases are TGTGCCTGGAGCCATAGAAGGGGCCCCGGAAACACCATATATTTT. Amino acid sequence: CAWSHRRGPGNTIYF.